This T cell receptor beta chain was captured in a study of memory CD4+ T cells and cytomegalovirus serostatus (dated by TCRdb to about 2019). Concerning the study at large: A total of around 35 healthy Belgian adults, of whom 9 were CMV seropositive and about 24 were CMV seronegative, were included in the cohort. The study sequenced CD4+ memory TCRbeta repertoires of a Belgian cohort with known cytomegalovirus serostatus to replicate a published TCR-based CMV serostatus classifier. Results the study describes overall, beyond this receptor: Only CD4+CD45RO+ memory cells were sequenced, in contrast to the original study, which included naive and memory CD4+ and CD8+ populations. A median bootstrapped AUC of around 0.94 with a 95% CI of 0.76-1.00 was achieved on the Belgian cohort by the original-framework classifier. Among the 150 or so previously reported CMV-associated TCRbeta sequences, 67 showed up in the CD4+ memory repertoires, with each one found in between one and five individuals. For predicting CMV serostatus, the median bootstrapped AUC was about 0.95 using the original framework and roughly 0.91 using a US-trained random forest. The results were read as suggesting that the CMV-associated TCR signature is, for the most part, present in the CD4+ memory repertoire.

Comments on this clone: The specificity of this receptor is unknown. No base-level quality is on record; no much larger clone is a single base apart.

Single viable CD3+CD4+CD8-CD45RO+ cells were sorted as memory CD4+ T cells on a FACSAria II. CMV serostatus was determined using a Roche Elecsys assay that detects serum IgG against CMV pp150, pp28, p38 and p52. After thawing, total CD4+ T cells were enriched by positive selection with CD4 magnetic microbeads. The samples came from a different study that was designed specifically to examine the CD4+ T cell memory repertoire. Peripheral blood mononuclear cells were isolated and cryopreserved according to standard operating procedures, and serum was stored at -80 degrees C. The staining relied on CD3-PerCP (BW264/56), CD4-APC (RPA-T4), CD45RO-PE (UCHT1) and CD8-Pacific Orange (3B5) antibodies, and Sytox blue was used to exclude non-viable cells. Measured from the cysteine to the phenylalanine, the CDR3 is 15 residues long. The sequence is cut down to CDR3 DNA, 45 bases in frame from base 1. The germline ends are 14 bases apart after V is trimmed by 2 bases and J by 3 bases. The germline V gene specifies SGHDT as CDR1 and YYEEEE as CDR2.

Genomic DNA was extracted from sorted cells with the Quick-DNA Microprep Kit. TCRbeta DNA was amplified with the immunoSEQ hsTCRbeta kit following the manufacturer's protocol. An Illumina MiSeq instrument was used to sequence the TCRbeta libraries. The authors processed their data as follows. Following removal of out-of-frame sequences, around 2,300,000 distinct TCRbeta sequences were retained, with an average of approximately 64,000 per individual. Each individual was scored according to the count of 160 or so previously reported CMV-associated TCRbeta sequences and the total productive distinct TCRbeta count. A beta-binomial model was reimplemented in Python, and random forests from scikit-learn, run with default parameters, were trained on data from the US cohort. Classifier performance on the Belgian cohort was summarized as median AUC with percentile confidence intervals calculated over 10,000 bootstrap iterations. As stored in TCRdb, this immuneACCESS dataset retains in-frame rearrangements with V and J assigned. A fraction of the clones does not appear; measured against another copy, unresolved V genes explain less than half of the discrepancy, and the remainder lacks a known reason. V, J and clone size reflect that table, while D and trimming were determined from the DNA. Present in this sample are about 41,000 clones, 75% to 85% of which were seen just once. About 0.79% of the sample lies in the top ten.

The sequenced sample consisted of memory CD4+ T cells from blood. The receptor was derived from an adult in good health and CMV-seronegative. The V and J segments used are TRBV5-6 and TRBJ2-5; the best D guess is TRBD1, with 5 bases matching. The sequenced DNA is TGTGCCAGCAGCTTCCCTGGGGCCCGTGAAGAGACCCAGTACTTC. This yields the protein CASSFPGAREETQYF.